This T cell receptor beta chain was recorded in a study of early T cells in non-severe SARS-CoV-2 infection. Germline values: CDR1 SNHLY, CDR2 FYNNEI. This CDR3 region has 11 residues. Trimming shortened V by 9 bases and J by 10 bases, and 13 bases separated the two germline ends. A single record per CDR3 protein comes from TCRdb applying MiXCR to the 5' RACE reads. This sample has some 39,000 distinct CDR3 sequences; approximately 4% occur once, and the top ten carry roughly 3%. This clonotype was detected ten times or more. The genes are TRBV2 and TRBJ2-1; a possible D gene is TRBD2 (5 bases). The sequence came from an adult who was a healthcare worker with PCR-confirmed SARS-CoV-2 infection or an uninfected control (not recorded which). What was sequenced was whole blood. CDR3 protein: CARGVGREQFF. Written as DNA, the CDR3 is TGTGCCAGGGGAGTAGGGCGGGAGCAGTTCTTC.